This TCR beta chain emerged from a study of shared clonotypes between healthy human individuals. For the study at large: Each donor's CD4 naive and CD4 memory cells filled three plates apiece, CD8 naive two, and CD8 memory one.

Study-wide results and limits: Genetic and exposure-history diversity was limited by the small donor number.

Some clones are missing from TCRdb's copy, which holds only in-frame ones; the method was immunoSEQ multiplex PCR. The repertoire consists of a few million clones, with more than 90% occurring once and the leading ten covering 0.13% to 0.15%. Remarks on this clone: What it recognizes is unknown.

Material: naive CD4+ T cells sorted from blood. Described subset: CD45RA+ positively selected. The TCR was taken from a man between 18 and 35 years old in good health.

CDR3 DNA: TGTGCCAGCACCCCCAGGGGGAACACCGGGGAGCTGTTTTTT. Protein product: CASTPRGNTGELFF. The chain joins TRBV11-3 to TRBJ2-2, with D possibly TRBD1 on 6 matching bases. Germline CDR1 reads SGHNT; CDR2 reads YENEEA. The CDR3 totals 14 residues. The V end lost 7 bases, the J end lost 1 base, and 10 bases lay between the germline ends.